This T cell receptor beta chain comes out of a study of blood T cell repertoires in COVID-19. Study background: COVID-19 samples from acute and convalescent phases originated in the United States, Italy and Spain. From T cells, B-cell-depleted T cells, or PBMCs came the material, which was cDNA or gDNA.

Assay: immunoSEQ multiplex PCR; the TCRdb copy retains only in-frame clones and omits some. The sample carries some 240,000 clones, around three quarters recorded once. In this sample, this clone turned up many times. CDR1 and CDR2 (germline): LNHDA, SQIVND (reference sequence). Unmatched junction bases numbered 5, after V lost 4 bases and J lost 3 bases. The CDR3 extends over 15 amino acids. Sequenced: peripheral blood. V is TRBV19 and J is TRBJ1-2; TRBD1 aligns across 10 bases. The sequence was obtained from a woman aged 70-85 years with acute or convalescent COVID-19. CDR3 sequence: CASSTGTGDHYGYTF. The CDR3 DNA reads as TGTGCCAGTAGTACTGGGACAGGGGATCACTATGGCTACACCTTC.